This TCR beta chain was identified in a study of T cell changes during pregnancy in multiple sclerosis. The CDR3 is made up of 14 amino acids. The germline V gene encodes CDR1 MNHEY and CDR2 SVGAGI. Trimming removed 7 bases from V and 6 bases from J, with 19 bases in between. Sequencing used immunoSEQ multiplex PCR; TCRdb keeps in-frame clones, though not all of them. The profile shows about 50,000 clones, 91% of them singletons. The receptor's source is a female donor with multiple sclerosis, enrolled in a pregnancy study. The material sequenced was CD8+ T cells from peripheral blood mononuclear cells, taken after pregnancy. The V call is TRBV6-5, the J call TRBJ2-7; tentative D call: TRBD1 (6 bases). The CDR3 DNA sequence: TGTGCCAGCACCCAAGTCCCACAGGGCCTCGAGCAGTACTTC. It yields the protein CASTQVPQGLEQYF.